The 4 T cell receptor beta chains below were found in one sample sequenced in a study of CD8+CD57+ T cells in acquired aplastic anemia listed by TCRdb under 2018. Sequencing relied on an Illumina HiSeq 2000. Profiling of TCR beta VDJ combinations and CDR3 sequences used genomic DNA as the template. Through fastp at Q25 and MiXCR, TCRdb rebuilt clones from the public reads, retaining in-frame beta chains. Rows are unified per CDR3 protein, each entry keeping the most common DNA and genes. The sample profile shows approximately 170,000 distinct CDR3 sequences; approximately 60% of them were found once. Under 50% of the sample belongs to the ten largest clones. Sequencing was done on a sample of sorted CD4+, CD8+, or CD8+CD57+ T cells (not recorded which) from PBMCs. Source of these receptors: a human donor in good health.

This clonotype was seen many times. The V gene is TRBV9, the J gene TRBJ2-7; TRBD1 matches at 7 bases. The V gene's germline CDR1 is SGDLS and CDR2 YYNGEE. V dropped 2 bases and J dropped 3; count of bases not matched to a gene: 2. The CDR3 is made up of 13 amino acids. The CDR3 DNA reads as TGTGCCAGCAGCGTCGGACAGGACTACGAGCAGTACTTC. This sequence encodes CASSVGQDYEQYF.

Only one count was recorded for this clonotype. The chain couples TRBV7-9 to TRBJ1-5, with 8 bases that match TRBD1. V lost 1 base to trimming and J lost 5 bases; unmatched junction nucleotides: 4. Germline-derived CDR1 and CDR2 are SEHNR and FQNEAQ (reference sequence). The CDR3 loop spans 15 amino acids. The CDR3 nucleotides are TGTGCCAGCAGCTTAGGGACAGGGTATCATCAGCCCCAGCATTTT. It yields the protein CASSLGTGYHQPQHF.

The CDR3 loop reads CASSVGGTSGYNEQFF. The DNA of the CDR3 is TGTGCCAGCAGCGTGGGCGGGACTAGCGGGTACAATGAGCAGTTCTTC. V and J are TRBV9 and TRBJ2-1; TRBD2 aligns across 12 bases. Trimming took 2 bases from V and 4 from J; bases not matched to a gene: 4. In germline, CDR1 is SGDLS, CDR2 YYNGEE. This CDR3 has 16 residues.

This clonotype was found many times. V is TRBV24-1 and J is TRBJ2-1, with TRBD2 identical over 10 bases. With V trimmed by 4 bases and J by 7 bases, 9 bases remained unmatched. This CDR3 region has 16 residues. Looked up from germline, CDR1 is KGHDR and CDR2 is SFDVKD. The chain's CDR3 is CATSERGASGSNEQFF. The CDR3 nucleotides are TGTGCCACCAGTGAGCGGGGGGCTAGCGGGAGTAATGAGCAGTTCTTC.